Presented here are 14 T cell receptor beta chains from one specimen sequenced in a study of shared clonotypes between healthy human individuals. Here immunoSEQ multiplex PCR was the method, and the copy in TCRdb shows in-frame clones only, minus some. This table has roughly 1.4 million clones, approximately 98.5% appearing once. The sequenced sample was naive CD4+ T cells sorted from blood. Subset reported: CD45RA+ positively selected. The receptors originated from a man under 40 in good health.

This chain uses TRBV19 with TRBJ2-2; no clear D gene. The CDR3 is made up of 14 amino acids. V was cut by 5 bases and J by 2 bases, with 9 bases left in between. CDR1 is LNHDA and CDR2 is SQIVND in the germline V gene (reference sequence). CDR3 nucleotide sequence: TGTGCCAGTAGTCCCGCGTTCAACACCGGGGAGCTGTTTTTT. It codes for CASSPAFNTGELFF. Looking up the rest from reference TRBV19 and TRBJ2-2 gives the full variable domain: DGGITQSPKYLFRKEGQNVTLSCEQNLNHDAMYWYRQDPGQGLRLIYYSQIVNDFQKGDIAEGYSVSREKKESFPLTVTSAQKNPTAFYLCASSPAFNTGELFFGEGSRLTVL.

The chain employs TRBV29-1 and TRBJ2-3; maybe TRBD1 (6 bases). Looked up from germline, CDR1 is SQVTM and CDR2 is ANQGSEA. Trimming took 8 bases from V and 3 from J, leaving 21 bases between them. This CDR3 region has 15 residues. DNA of the CDR3: TGCAGCACCAGTCCCACACAGGGTAGGACAGATACGCAGTATTTT. It codes for CSTSPTQGRTDTQYF.

The chain uses TRBV19 and TRBJ2-7; 11 positions match TRBD2. The CDR3 sequence is 16 residues long. V shed 6 bases and J 3 bases; nucleotides not matched to a gene: 10. Germline CDR1 reads LNHDA; CDR2 reads SQIVND (reference sequence). The chain's CDR3 is CASSPGTSGRLYEQYF. The CDR3 bases are TGTGCCAGTAGCCCTGGGACTAGCGGAAGACTCTACGAGCAGTACTTC.

This chain joins TRBV28 and TRBJ2-3; D unresolved. The CDR3 loop spans 14 amino acids. The germline gives CDR1 MDHEN, CDR2 SYDVKM. Between the trimmed V and J ends, which lost 3 bases and 0 bases, there was a span of 7 bases. This CDR3 reads CASSFSSSTDTQYF. The CDR3 region has the DNA TGTGCCAGCAGTTTCAGTTCTAGCACAGATACGCAGTATTTT.

Of note for this clone: At one of its ends the junction is not consistent with the germline gene, which may arise from a read error. Other nucleotide sequences from this sample produce the same CDR3. This rearrangement joins TRBV6-5 to TRBJ2-1; D not resolved. This CDR3 has 12 residues. Per the germline V gene, CDR1 is MNHEY and CDR2 is SVGAGI. This CDR3 reads CASSRTYNEQFF. For the CDR3, the DNA is TGTGCCAGCAGCAGGACCTATAATGAGCAGTTCTTC.

Written as DNA, the CDR3 is TGCGCCAGCAGCACGGGGACAGGGGGCATGAACACTGAAGCTTTCTTT. Residues: CASSTGTGGMNTEAFF. The chain couples TRBV5-1 to TRBJ1-1; the match to TRBD1 covers 12 bases. This CDR3 has 16 amino acids. Germline CDR1 SGHRS, CDR2 YFSETQ. Trimming at V came to 4 bases and at J to 0 bases, leaving 4 bases not matched to a gene.

J is TRBJ2-5 and V is TRBV5-8, with D possibly TRBD1 on 5 matching bases. CDR3 length: 15 residues. Germline assignment: CDR1 SGHTS and CDR2 YDEGEE. The V end lost 1 base, the J end lost 5 bases, and 15 bases lay between the germline ends. Here the CDR3 reads CASSLLAQGLETQYF. The CDR3 nucleotides read TGTGCCAGCAGCTTGCTGGCGCAGGGATTGGAGACCCAGTACTTC. Complete variable domain (other parts from reference TRBV5-8 and TRBJ2-5): EAGVTQSPTHLIKTRGQQATLRCSPISGHTSVYWYQQALGLGLQFLLWYDEGEERNRGNFPPRFSGRQFPNYSSELNVNALELEDSALYLCASSLLAQGLETQYFGPGTRLLVL.

The chain carries TRBV9 and TRBJ1-4, with a possible D match to TRBD1 (5 bases). Germline CDR1 SGDLS, CDR2 YYNGEE. The CDR3 has 13 residues. The V gene lost 4 bases and the J gene lost 5 bases, with 9 bases spanning the gap. CDR3 amino acids: CASSRQQNEKLFF. The CDR3 nucleotides are TGTGCCAGCAGCAGACAGCAGAATGAAAAACTGTTTTTT.

The genes are TRBV11-3 and TRBJ1-1; D gene uncertain. This CDR3 spans 13 amino acids. Germline V lookup: CDR1 SGHNT, CDR2 YENEEA. V lost 5 bases and J 2 bases, leaving 9 bases between the germline ends. The CDR3 coding sequence is TGTGCCAGCAGCATGACACAAAACACTGAAGCTTTCTTT. Amino acids: CASSMTQNTEAFF. Drawing the rest from reference TRBV11-3 and TRBJ1-1, the complete variable domain is EAGVVQSPRYKIIEKKQPVAFWCNPISGHNTLYWYLQNLGQGPELLIRYENEEAVDDSQLPKDRFSAERLKGVDSTLKIQPAELGDSAVYLCASSMTQNTEAFFGQGTRLTVV.

J is TRBJ1-4 and V is TRBV7-9; 8 positions agree with TRBD1. The CDR3 sequence is 16 residues long. V lost 1 base to trimming and J lost 7 bases; unmatched junction nucleotides: 8. Germline loops: CDR1 SEHNR, CDR2 FQNEAQ (reference sequence). This CDR3 reads CASSLGDRSFGEKLFF. CDR3 bases: TGTGCCAGCAGCTTAGGGGACAGGTCGTTTGGTGAAAAACTGTTTTTT.

This chain joins TRBV7-2 and TRBJ2-3, with TRBD2 matching 11 bases. Per germline, CDR1 SGHTA and CDR2 FQGNSA. V lost 4 bases and J lost 1; bases outside the gene matches: 7. The CDR3 has 17 residues. The chain's CDR3 is CASSSGLAGTRTDTQYF. The CDR3 bases are TGTGCCAGCAGCTCTGGACTAGCGGGCACTCGCACAGATACGCAGTATTTT.

The gene calls are TRBV7-3 and TRBJ2-2, with D tentatively TRBD1 or TRBD2 (5 bases each). Germline V gene data show CDR1 as SGHTA and CDR2 as FQGTGA. This CDR3 is built from 17 residues. The V and J ends lost 5 bases and 1 base respectively, with 17 bases between them. The CDR3 bases are TGTGCCAGCAGCAACCGGGGACCCCAGGGGAACACCGGGGAGCTGTTTTTT. It is translated as CASSNRGPQGNTGELFF.

Here the CDR3 DNA reads TGTGCCACCAGCAGAGGGAGCTGGGATCAGCCCCAGCATTTT. Encoded protein: CATSRGSWDQPQHF. This chain joins TRBV15 and TRBJ1-5, with D uncertain. Trimming stripped 1 base from V and 5 bases from J, with 9 bases between. The germline V gene encodes CDR1 LNHNV and CDR2 YYDKDF (reference sequence). CDR3 length equals 14 residues.

The chain is built from TRBV4-3 and TRBJ1-2, with D hard to call. The CDR3 length is 14 residues. V gave up 4 bases and J gave up 4 bases, with 13 bases separating them. Germline V lookup: CDR1 LGHNA, CDR2 YSLEER. The CDR3 loop is CASSREAYSYGYTF. The CDR3 nucleotides read TGCGCCAGCAGCCGAGAGGCCTACAGCTATGGCTACACCTTC.